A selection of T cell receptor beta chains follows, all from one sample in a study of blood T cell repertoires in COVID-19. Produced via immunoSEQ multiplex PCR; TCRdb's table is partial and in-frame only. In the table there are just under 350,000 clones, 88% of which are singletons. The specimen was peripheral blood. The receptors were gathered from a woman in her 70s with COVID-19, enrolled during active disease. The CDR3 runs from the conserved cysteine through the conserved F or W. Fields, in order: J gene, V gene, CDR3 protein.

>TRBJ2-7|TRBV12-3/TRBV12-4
CASSFIGGSEQYF
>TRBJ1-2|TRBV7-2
CASSLPGVTSYGYTF
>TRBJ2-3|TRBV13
CASSPGDTDTQYF
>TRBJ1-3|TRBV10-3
CAIRDREGSGNTIYF
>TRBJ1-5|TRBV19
CASNTGDQPQHF
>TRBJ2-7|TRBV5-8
CASSQSGGVYEQYF
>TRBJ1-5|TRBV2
CASSESGLNQPQHF
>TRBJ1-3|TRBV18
CASSQEQGATGNTIYF
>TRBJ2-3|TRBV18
CASSPSGGAADTQYF
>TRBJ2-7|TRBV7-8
CASSLGSGLGPSYEQYF
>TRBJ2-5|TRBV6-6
CASSSRPGLAGGPWEKETQYF
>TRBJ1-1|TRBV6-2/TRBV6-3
CASSLRGHTEAFF